What follows is one T cell receptor beta chain and its context. This clonotype was recorded many times. Its recognized antigen is unknown. The sample holds no much larger clone one base away, and base qualities are not on file. The study was a case-control design nested within a healthcare worker cohort in London, UK, with weekly nasopharyngeal swab PCR tests and blood sampling. Healthcare workers were recruited between 23 and 31 March 2020, during the week of the UK lockdown, and were followed weekly for up to about 15 weeks. The trim is 6 bases for V and 0 bases for J, with a gap of 15 bases between the germline ends. From the cysteine up to the phenylalanine, the CDR3 has a length of 16 residues. Solely the CDR3 DNA is kept, with 48 bases framed from the first base. Based on the germline V gene, the CDR1 and CDR2 sequences are MNHEY and SVGEGT. The data derive from a study of early T cells in non-severe SARS-CoV-2 infection (dated by TCRdb to the early 2020s). Describing the broader study: TCR sequencing used bulk RNA from unsorted whole blood, so alpha and beta chains could not be paired.

The library was obtained by 5' RACE. TCRdb shows the sequencer as NextSeq 500. To correct for sequencing error and PCR bias, the TCR library protocol tagged individual cDNA molecules with unique molecular identifiers. Sequencing covered both TCR alpha and beta chains, and within each sample the abundances of alpha and beta sequences were tightly co-correlated. The paper's data handling went like this. V gene, J gene and CDR3 annotation of TCR sequences was performed with Decombinator V4. Expanded TCRs were defined as changing significantly between any two time points under a Poisson model with p below 0.0001. TCR abundances were normalised to the total number of TCRs sequenced per sample and expressed as counts per million. MAIT TCRs were defined by TRAV1-2 paired with TRAJ12, TRAJ20 or TRAJ33, and iNKT TCRs by TRAV10 paired with TRAJ18. VDJdb, accessed 1 November 2021, was searched for CMV, EBV and SARS-CoV-2 annotated TCRs, excluding TCRs annotated for multiple antigens. TCRdb applied fastp at Q25 and MiXCR to the public reads, then kept only in-frame beta chains. CDR3 protein duplicates are merged, each entry listing the most common genes and DNA. For this entry, the V and J calls and clone size follow TCRdb and not the study's own pipeline. Within this sample are around 67,000 distinct CDR3 sequences, with around 10% of them counted one time only. The ten largest clones add up to roughly 5.8% of the sample.

Study-wide findings and limitations: Matching against VDJdb was skewed toward anti-spike CD8 responses, likely underestimated virus-specific expansions, and missed private and CD4 specificities.

Sequenced material: whole blood, taken at baseline. The receptor chain draws on TRBV6-2 or TRBV6-3 and TRBJ1-5; the D gene lacks a confident call. The TCR originated in an adult who was a healthcare worker with PCR-confirmed SARS-CoV-2 infection or an uninfected control (not recorded which). The CDR3 protein is CASRPTLAFSNQPQHF. Here is the DNA: TGTGCCAGCAGGCCGACACTTGCTTTTAGCAATCAGCCCCAGCATTTT.